This T cell receptor beta chain was profiled in a study of radiation and T cells in renal cell carcinoma. Broader study findings: Top tumor clonotypes rose in blood 2 weeks post-radiation, then contracted. No pretreatment tumor biopsies were available for baseline clonotypes.

This clone appeared a single time. Its antigen is undetermined. Germline V gives CDR1 SGHRS, CDR2 YFSETQ. Trimming left V 3 bases short and J 2 bases short, with 6 bases between. CDR3 size: 13 residues. Clones were read by immunoSEQ multiplex PCR, and TCRdb kept only the in-frame ones, dropping some. The table shows roughly 150,000 clones, with over 80% occurring only once. Documented time point: blood 2 weeks post-SBRT. Regarding treatment: 15 Gy SBRT to primary tumor, nephrectomy 4 weeks later. After SBRT, blood was collected at 2 and 4 weeks, plus baseline. This sequence was found in a woman aged 45 to 65 with renal cell carcinoma. The V gene is TRBV5-1, the J gene TRBJ1-5; D is ambiguous. The starting material was blood, obtained from a patient whose treatment included radiotherapy and nephrectomy. As DNA, the CDR3 is TGCGCCAGCAGCTATGGGGGCAATCAGCCCCAGCATTTT. It encodes CASSYGGNQPQHF.